The 25 T cell receptor beta chains below all came from one sample that was sequenced in a study of control samples from healthy donors and cancer patients. The data were produced by immunoSEQ multiplex PCR, yet TCRdb's version contains in-frame clones alone and is incomplete. The sample consists of almost 85,000 clones, about 94% of them appearing once. The specimen was blood. Receptors were obtained from a woman aged 18-29 years in good health.

The chain combines TRBV10-3 with TRBJ2-2; D remains ambiguous. CDR3 length: 11 amino acids. Germline CDR1 is ENHRY and CDR2 is SYGVKD. The germline V and J ends were trimmed by 10 bases and 7 bases, with 10 bases remaining between them. For the CDR3, the DNA is TGTGCCACTGCGTCAATCGGGGAGCTGTTTTTT. It is translated as CATASIGELFF.

Written as DNA, the CDR3 is TGTGCCAGCCAGGGGGAAACCTACGAGCAGTACTTC. Residues: CASQGETYEQYF. V is TRBV12-3 or TRBV12-4 and J is TRBJ2-7; TRBD1 agrees at 7 bases. V lost 8 bases to trimming and J lost 2 bases; unmatched junction nucleotides: 3. This CDR3 spans 12 amino acids.

This clone was detected only once. This sequence joins TRBV1 and TRBJ1-1. TRBV1 is termed a pseudogene. This CDR3 is built from 11 residues. The CDR3, as DNA: TGCACCAGCACGGGGAACACTGAAGCTTTCTTT. The encoded protein is CTSTGNTEAFF.

This sequence joins TRBV7-3 and TRBJ1-1, with D unresolved. The CDR3 length is 14 residues. The ends were cut back, 5 bases at V and 1 base at J, with 11 bases in the middle. In germline, CDR1 is SGHTA, CDR2 FQGTGA. The CDR3 region has the DNA TGTGCCAGCAGCCCAGGACCGAGGAACACTGAAGCTTTCTTT. It specifies CASSPGPRNTEAFF.

J is TRBJ1-2 and V is TRBV6-5; D possibly corresponds to TRBD1 (5 bases). The ends were cut back, 0 bases at V and 4 bases at J, with 12 bases in the middle. CDR1 MNHEY and CDR2 SVGAGI come from the germline V gene. The CDR3 loop spans 15 amino acids. CDR3: CASSYSLQGIYGYTF. CDR3 nucleotide sequence: TGTGCCAGCAGTTACTCGTTGCAGGGCATCTATGGCTACACCTTC.

The rearrangement joins TRBV20-1 to TRBJ1-5; TRBD1 might be the D (6 bases). The V end was cut by 3 bases, the J end by 2 bases, with 11 bases between. This CDR3 is built from 14 residues. Germline CDR1 is DFQATT and CDR2 is SNEGSKA (reference sequence). CDR3 nucleotides: TGCAGTGCTAGTCAGGGGAGGGGCAATCAGCCCCAGCATTTT. Translation: CSASQGRGNQPQHF.

There are a few counts of this clone. The chain recombines TRBV5-1 with TRBJ1-1; D perhaps matches TRBD1 (5 bases). This CDR3 is built from 15 residues. Germline V gene data show CDR1 as SGHRS and CDR2 as YFSETQ. V shed 1 base and J shed 0 bases, with 10 bases lying between them. The CDR3 spells CASSLNGDLNTEAFF. In DNA, the CDR3 is TGCGCCAGCAGCTTGAACGGGGACTTGAACACTGAAGCTTTCTTT.

The CDR3 DNA reads TGTGCCAGCAGTGGACCCCAATATAACTATGGCTACACCTTC. Amino acids: CASSGPQYNYGYTF. The V gene is TRBV5-6, the J gene TRBJ1-2; D gene unclear. Trimming cost V 5 bases and J 1 base, with 12 bases left between them. Germline CDR1 reads SGHDT; CDR2 reads YYEEEE. The CDR3 has 14 amino acids.

This chain joins TRBV19 and TRBJ2-5, with TRBD2 as a possible D gene (7 bases). CDR1 LNHDA and CDR2 SQIVND come from the germline V gene (reference sequence). CDR3 length: 15 residues. Trimming cost V 7 bases and J 4 bases, with 19 bases left between them. CDR3 sequence reads: CASTPLGGALETQYF. CDR3 coding DNA: TGTGCCAGTACCCCATTGGGGGGGGCCTTAGAGACCCAGTACTTC.

The V gene is TRBV4-1, the J gene TRBJ2-3, with no clear D. CDR1 and CDR2 from the germline V gene are MGHRA and YSYEKL. The CDR3 loop spans 13 amino acids. V was clipped by 4 bases and J by 0 bases, with 5 bases between them. The CDR3 coding sequence is TGCGCCAGCAGCCGAGCTAGCACAGATACGCAGTATTTT. Encoded protein: CASSRASTDTQYF.

The rearrangement links TRBV19 to TRBJ2-3; 7 bases match TRBD2. V lost 7 bases to trimming and J lost 4 bases; unmatched junction nucleotides: 5. CDR1 LNHDA and CDR2 SQIVND come from the germline V gene (reference sequence). This CDR3 contains 13 residues. The CDR3 coding sequence is TGTGCCAGTATGAAGGGGAGGGCAGATACGCAGTATTTT. Its protein product is CASMKGRADTQYF. Using reference TRBV19 and TRBJ2-3 for the parts outside the CDR3, the full variable domain is DGGITQSPKYLFRKEGQNVTLSCEQNLNHDAMYWYRQDPGQGLRLIYYSQIVNDFQKGDIAEGYSVSREKKESFPLTVTSAQKNPTAFYLCASMKGRADTQYFGPGTRLTVL.

This chain joins TRBV7-2 and TRBJ2-7, with D perhaps TRBD1 (6 bases). V dropped 1 base and J dropped 4 bases, with 8 bases sitting between them. CDR3 length: 13 residues. Germline-derived CDR1 and CDR2 are SGHTA and FQGNSA. CDR3 DNA: TGTGCCAGCAGCTTAGGGACAGAATACGAGCAGTACTTC. This sequence encodes CASSLGTEYEQYF.

In DNA, the CDR3 is TGCGCCAGCAGCTTGGGGGACAGGGTGTATGGCTACACCTTC. It yields the protein CASSLGDRVYGYTF. The chain has TRBV5-1 and TRBJ1-2; 9 nucleotides match TRBD1. Germline V lookup: CDR1 SGHRS, CDR2 YFSETQ. The CDR3 runs 14 residues. V shed 0 bases and J 5 bases; nucleotides not matched to a gene: 2.

The chain uses TRBV7-9 and TRBJ1-2; no firm D call. Germline assignment: CDR1 SEHNR and CDR2 FQNEAQ (reference sequence). The CDR3 contains 14 residues. The germline V and J ends were trimmed by 5 bases and 8 bases, with 18 bases remaining between them. CDR3 region: CASSLPGGWNGYTF. In DNA, the CDR3 is TGTGCCAGCAGCCTCCCGGGAGGGTGGAACGGCTACACCTTC.

This clone is medium-sized (0.01 to 0.1%) within its sample. The chain combines TRBV5-1 with TRBJ2-6; D could derive from TRBD1 or TRBD2 (5 bases each). The germline V and J ends were trimmed by 2 bases and 0 bases, with 21 bases remaining between them. The CDR3 covers 20 residues. CDR1 and CDR2 from the germline V gene are SGHRS and YFSETQ. CDR3 amino acids: CASSFRPTQGEYSGANVLTF. The CDR3 coding sequence is TGCGCCAGCAGCTTCCGCCCGACGCAGGGAGAATACTCTGGGGCCAACGTCCTGACTTTC.

The chain combines TRBV9 with TRBJ2-7, with D perhaps TRBD1 or TRBD2 (5 bases each). With 4 bases removed from V and 3 bases from J, the gap between germline ends came to 17 bases. The CDR3 is 15 residues long. CDR1 and CDR2 from the germline V gene are SGDLS and YYNGEE. The CDR3 spells CASSPRGETDYEQYF. The CDR3 nucleotides read TGTGCCAGCAGCCCCCGGGGTGAGACAGACTACGAGCAGTACTTC.

A single count supports this clone. V gene TRBV28 combines with J gene TRBJ2-1; 10 positions agree with TRBD2. J gave up 8 bases and V 3 bases, and 7 bases lay outside the gene matches. The CDR3 covers 15 residues. In germline, CDR1 is MDHEN, CDR2 SYDVKM. The CDR3 loop reads CASSFQRGGMDEQFF. The DNA of the CDR3 is TGTGCCAGCAGTTTCCAGCGGGGGGGAATGGATGAGCAGTTCTTC.

The genes are TRBV28 and TRBJ1-5; possible D gene TRBD1, 5 bases. The V end was cut by 5 bases, the J end by 7 bases, with 12 bases between. The germline V gene encodes CDR1 MDHEN and CDR2 SYDVKM. CDR3 length equals 13 residues. CDR3: CASSPFRGQPQHF. The CDR3 bases are TGTGCCAGCAGTCCGTTTAGGGGACAGCCCCAGCATTTT.

This clone was found once. The gene calls are TRBV7-4 and TRBJ1-1; the match to TRBD1 covers 8 bases. The length of the CDR3 is 16 residues. Per the germline V gene, CDR1 is SGHVT and CDR2 is SQSDAQ. V shed 5 bases and J 4 bases; nucleotides not matched to a gene: 12. The CDR3 loop reads CASSPTEDRAGTEAFF. Written as DNA, the CDR3 is TGTGCCAGCAGCCCGACTGAGGACAGGGCGGGCACTGAAGCTTTCTTT.

The V call is TRBV7-9, the J call TRBJ1-1, with TRBD1 matching over 9 bases. Trimming took 4 bases from V and 3 from J; bases not matched to a gene: 3. This CDR3 is built from 14 residues. From germline, CDR1 is SEHNR and CDR2 FQNEAQ (reference sequence). CDR3 in DNA: TGTGCCAGCAGCTCGACAGGGGGGTACACTGAAGCTTTCTTT. Translation: CASSSTGGYTEAFF.

The genes are TRBV3-1 (or the pseudogene TRBV3-2) and TRBJ2-3; 8 bases map to TRBD1. Germline lookup yields CDR1 LGHDT and CDR2 YNNKEL (reference sequence). This CDR3 contains 15 residues. V lost 5 bases, J lost 8 bases, and 12 bases stayed unmatched. The CDR3 sequence: CASSSSGQGRGTQYF. CDR3 nucleotide sequence: TGTGCCAGCAGCTCCTCCGGACAGGGCAGGGGTACGCAGTATTTT.

This chain links TRBV20-1 with TRBJ2-7; possible D gene TRBD2, 5 bases. Per the germline V gene, CDR1 is DFQATT and CDR2 is SNEGSKA (reference sequence). The CDR3 has 13 amino acids. V lost 3 bases and J lost 7, with 16 bases in between. The chain's CDR3 is CSASLRVSREQYF. CDR3 nucleotide sequence: TGCAGTGCTAGTTTGCGGGTATCTAGAGAGCAGTACTTC.

The chain combines TRBV28 with TRBJ2-1, with D possibly matching TRBD2 (5 bases). Germline loops: CDR1 MDHEN, CDR2 SYDVKM. The CDR3 has 14 residues. Trimming shortened V by 7 bases and J by 3 bases, and 13 bases separated the two germline ends. The CDR3 is CASTRDSHYNEQFF. CDR3 bases: TGTGCCAGCACCCGGGATTCGCACTACAATGAGCAGTTCTTC.

The chain uses TRBV2 and TRBJ2-7; 13 positions agree with TRBD2. With V trimmed by 4 bases and J by 6 bases, 3 bases remained unmatched. There are 14 residues in the CDR3. In germline, CDR1 is SNHLY, CDR2 FYNNEI. The CDR3: CASSVLAGGLEQYF. The DNA for the CDR3 is TGTGCCAGCAGTGTACTAGCGGGGGGGCTCGAGCAGTACTTC.

CDR3 DNA: TGTGCCAGTAGTATATTGTCGGCCAGTCATGAGCAGTTCTTC. This encodes CASSILSASHEQFF. V and J are TRBV19 and TRBJ2-1; no definite D call. The CDR3 runs 14 residues. Per germline, CDR1 LNHDA and CDR2 SQIVND (reference sequence). Trimming cost V 2 bases and J 8 bases, with 13 bases left between them.